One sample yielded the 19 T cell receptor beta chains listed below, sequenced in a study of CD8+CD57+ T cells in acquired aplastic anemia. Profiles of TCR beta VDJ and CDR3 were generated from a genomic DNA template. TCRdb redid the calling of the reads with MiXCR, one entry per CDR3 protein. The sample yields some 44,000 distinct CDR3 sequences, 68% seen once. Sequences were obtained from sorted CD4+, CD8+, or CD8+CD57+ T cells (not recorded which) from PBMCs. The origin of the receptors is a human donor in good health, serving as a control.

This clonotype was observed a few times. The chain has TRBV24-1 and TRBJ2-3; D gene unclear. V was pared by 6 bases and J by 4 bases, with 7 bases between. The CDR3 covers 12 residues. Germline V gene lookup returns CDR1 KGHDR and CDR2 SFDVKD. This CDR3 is CATSYRSDTQYF. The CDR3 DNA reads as TGTGCCACCAGTTATCGATCAGATACGCAGTATTTT.

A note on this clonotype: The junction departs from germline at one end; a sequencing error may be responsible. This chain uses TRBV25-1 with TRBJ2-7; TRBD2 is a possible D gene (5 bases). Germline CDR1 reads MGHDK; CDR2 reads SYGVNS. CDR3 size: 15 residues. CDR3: CASSERLGVTRERYF. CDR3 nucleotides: TGTGCCAGCAGTGAGCGTCTGGGAGTCACCCGCGAGCGGTACTTC.

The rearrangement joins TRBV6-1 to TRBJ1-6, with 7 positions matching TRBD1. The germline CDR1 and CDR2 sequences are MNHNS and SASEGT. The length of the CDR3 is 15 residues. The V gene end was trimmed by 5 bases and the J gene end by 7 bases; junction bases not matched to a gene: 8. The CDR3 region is CASSTGTATNSPLHF. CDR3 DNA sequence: TGTGCCAGCAGTACCGGGACAGCTACCAATTCACCCCTCCACTTT.

The CDR3 nucleotides are TGTGCCAGCAGTGAATGGCCCGGGACAGGGGTGACCCAGTACTTC. It encodes CASSEWPGTGVTQYF. The V gene is TRBV2, the J gene TRBJ2-5; TRBD1 aligns across 10 bases. J gave up 7 bases and V 2 bases, and 7 bases lay outside the gene matches. From germline, CDR1 is SNHLY and CDR2 FYNNEI. The CDR3 covers 15 residues.

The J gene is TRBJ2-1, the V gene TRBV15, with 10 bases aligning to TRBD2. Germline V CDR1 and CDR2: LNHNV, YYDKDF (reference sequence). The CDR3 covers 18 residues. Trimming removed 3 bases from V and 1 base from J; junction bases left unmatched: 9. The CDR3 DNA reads TGTGCCACCAGCAGGAATCTAGCGGGAGTACCTTCCTACAATGAGCAGTTCTTC. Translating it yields CATSRNLAGVPSYNEQFF.

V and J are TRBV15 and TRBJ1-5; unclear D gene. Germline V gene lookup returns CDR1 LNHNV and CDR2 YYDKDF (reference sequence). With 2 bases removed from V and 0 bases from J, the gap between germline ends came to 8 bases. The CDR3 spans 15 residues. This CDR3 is CATSRQDRSNQPQHF. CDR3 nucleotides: TGTGCCACCAGCAGACAAGACCGTAGCAATCAGCCCCAGCATTTT. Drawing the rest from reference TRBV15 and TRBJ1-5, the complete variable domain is DAMVIQNPRYQVTQFGKPVTLSCSQTLNHNVMYWYQQKSSQAPKLLFHYYDKDFNNEADTPDNFQSRRPNTSFCFLDIRSPGLGDTAMYLCATSRQDRSNQPQHFGDGTRLSIL.

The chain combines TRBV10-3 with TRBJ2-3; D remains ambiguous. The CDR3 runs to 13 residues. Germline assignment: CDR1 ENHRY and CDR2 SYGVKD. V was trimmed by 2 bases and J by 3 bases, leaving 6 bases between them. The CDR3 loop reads CAISETLTDTQYF. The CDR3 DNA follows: TGTGCCATCAGTGAGACGCTAACAGATACGCAGTATTTT.

CDR3 loop: CAKGGARTEAFF. In nucleotides, the CDR3 is TGTGCCAAGGGGGGGGCGAGGACTGAAGCTTTCTTT. This rearrangement joins TRBV7-9 to TRBJ1-1; possible D gene TRBD1, 6 bases. This CDR3 comprises 12 residues. The V end lost 10 bases, the J end lost 5 bases, and 14 bases lay between the germline ends. Germline V gene data show CDR1 as SEHNR and CDR2 as FQNEAQ (reference sequence).

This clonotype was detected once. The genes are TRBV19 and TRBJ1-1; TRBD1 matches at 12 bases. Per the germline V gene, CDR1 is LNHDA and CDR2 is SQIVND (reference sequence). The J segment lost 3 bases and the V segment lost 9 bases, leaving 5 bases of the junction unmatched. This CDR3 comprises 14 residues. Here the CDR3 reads CASAGQGAYTEAFF. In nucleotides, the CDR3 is TGTGCCAGCGCGGGACAGGGGGCTTACACTGAAGCTTTCTTT.

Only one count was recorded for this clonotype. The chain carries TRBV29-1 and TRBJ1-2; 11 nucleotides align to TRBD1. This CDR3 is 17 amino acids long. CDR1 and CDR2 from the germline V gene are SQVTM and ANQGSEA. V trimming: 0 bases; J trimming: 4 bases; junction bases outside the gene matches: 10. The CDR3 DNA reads TGCAGCGTTGAAGATCCTAACCCGGGACAGGGGGTCTATGGCTACACCTTC. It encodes CSVEDPNPGQGVYGYTF.

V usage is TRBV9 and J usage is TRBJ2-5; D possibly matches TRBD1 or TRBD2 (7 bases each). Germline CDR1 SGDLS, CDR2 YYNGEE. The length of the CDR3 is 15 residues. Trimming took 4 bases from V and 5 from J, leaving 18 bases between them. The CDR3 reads CASSPGEGAKETQYF. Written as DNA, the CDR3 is TGTGCCAGCAGCCCCGGGGAGGGGGCGAAGGAGACCCAGTACTTC.

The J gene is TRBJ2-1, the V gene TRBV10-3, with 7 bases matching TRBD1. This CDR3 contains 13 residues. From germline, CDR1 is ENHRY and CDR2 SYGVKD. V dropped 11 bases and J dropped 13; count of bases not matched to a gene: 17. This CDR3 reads CAATLEQGNEQFF. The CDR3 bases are TGTGCCGCCACGCTTGAACAGGGGAACGAACAGTTCTTC.

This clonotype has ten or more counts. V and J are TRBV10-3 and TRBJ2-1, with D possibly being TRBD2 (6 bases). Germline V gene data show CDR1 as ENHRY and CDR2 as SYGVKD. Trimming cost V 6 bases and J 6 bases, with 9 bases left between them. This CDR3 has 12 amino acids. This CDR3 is CAIRGLPNEQFF. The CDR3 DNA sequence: TGTGCCATCAGGGGACTCCCCAATGAGCAGTTCTTC.

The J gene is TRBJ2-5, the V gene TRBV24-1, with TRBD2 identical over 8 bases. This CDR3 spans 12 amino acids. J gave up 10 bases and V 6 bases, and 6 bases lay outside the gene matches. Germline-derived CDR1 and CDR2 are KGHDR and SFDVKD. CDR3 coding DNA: TGTGCCACCAGTCCCACGGGGGGGAACCAGTACTTC. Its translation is CATSPTGGNQYF.

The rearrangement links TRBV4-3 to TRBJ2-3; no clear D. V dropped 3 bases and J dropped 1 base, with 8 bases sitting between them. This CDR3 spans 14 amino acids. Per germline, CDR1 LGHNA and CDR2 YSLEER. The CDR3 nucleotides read TGCGCCAGCAGCCAGGATCAGGGCACAGATACGCAGTATTTT. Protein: CASSQDQGTDTQYF.

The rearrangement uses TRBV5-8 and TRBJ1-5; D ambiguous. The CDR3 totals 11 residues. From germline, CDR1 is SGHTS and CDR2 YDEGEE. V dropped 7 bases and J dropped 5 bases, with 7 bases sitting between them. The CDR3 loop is CASGSYQPQHF. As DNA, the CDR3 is TGTGCCAGCGGTTCTTATCAGCCCCAGCATTTT. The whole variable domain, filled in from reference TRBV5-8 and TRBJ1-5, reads EAGVTQSPTHLIKTRGQQATLRCSPISGHTSVYWYQQALGLGLQFLLWYDEGEERNRGNFPPRFSGRQFPNYSSELNVNALELEDSALYLCASGSYQPQHFGDGTRLSIL.

The CDR3 nucleotides read TGCAGCGTTGAGGCCACTAAAAAACAAGAGACCCAGTACTTC. It specifies CSVEATKKQETQYF. V gene TRBV29-1 combines with J gene TRBJ2-5; D remains ambiguous. The CDR3 is made up of 14 amino acids. CDR1 is SQVTM, CDR2 ANQGSEA, per germline. Between the trimmed V and J ends, which lost 3 bases and 2 bases, there was a span of 13 bases.

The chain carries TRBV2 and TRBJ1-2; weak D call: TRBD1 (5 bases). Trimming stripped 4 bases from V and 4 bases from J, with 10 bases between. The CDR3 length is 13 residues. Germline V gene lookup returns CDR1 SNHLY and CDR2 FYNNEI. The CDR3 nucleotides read TGTGCCAGCAGTGCGCCGGGGCGCTATGGCTACACCTTC. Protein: CASSAPGRYGYTF.

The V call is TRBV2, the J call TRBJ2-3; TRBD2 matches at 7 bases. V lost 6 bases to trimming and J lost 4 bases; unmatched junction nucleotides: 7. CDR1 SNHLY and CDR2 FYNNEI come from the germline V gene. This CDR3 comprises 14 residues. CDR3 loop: CASSSRGEADTQYF. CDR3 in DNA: TGTGCCAGCAGCTCCCGGGGGGAGGCAGATACGCAGTATTTT.